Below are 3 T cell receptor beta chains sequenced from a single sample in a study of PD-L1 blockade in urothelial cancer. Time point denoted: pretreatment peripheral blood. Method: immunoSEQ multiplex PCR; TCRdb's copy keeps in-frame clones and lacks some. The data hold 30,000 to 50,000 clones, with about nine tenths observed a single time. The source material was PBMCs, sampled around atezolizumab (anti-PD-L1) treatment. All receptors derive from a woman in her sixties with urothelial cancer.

CDR3 protein: CASSIQGSGANVLTF. The DNA for the CDR3 is TGTGCCAGTAGTATCCAGGGGTCTGGGGCCAACGTCCTGACTTTC. V and J are TRBV19 and TRBJ2-6, with D maybe TRBD1 (6 bases). V was clipped by 3 bases and J by 1 base, with 7 bases between them. CDR3 length equals 15 residues. The germline gives CDR1 LNHDA, CDR2 SQIVND (reference sequence). The variable domain in full, with the rest retrieved from reference TRBV19 and TRBJ2-6, is DGGITQSPKYLFRKEGQNVTLSCEQNLNHDAMYWYRQDPGQGLRLIYYSQIVNDFQKGDIAEGYSVSREKKESFPLTVTSAQKNPTAFYLCASSIQGSGANVLTFGAGSRLTVL.

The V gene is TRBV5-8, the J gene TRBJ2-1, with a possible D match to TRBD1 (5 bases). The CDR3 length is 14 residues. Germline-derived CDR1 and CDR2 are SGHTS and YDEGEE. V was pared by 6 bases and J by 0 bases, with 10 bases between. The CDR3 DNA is TGTGCCAGCATTCAAAGGGGCTCCTACAATGAGCAGTTCTTC. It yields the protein CASIQRGSYNEQFF.

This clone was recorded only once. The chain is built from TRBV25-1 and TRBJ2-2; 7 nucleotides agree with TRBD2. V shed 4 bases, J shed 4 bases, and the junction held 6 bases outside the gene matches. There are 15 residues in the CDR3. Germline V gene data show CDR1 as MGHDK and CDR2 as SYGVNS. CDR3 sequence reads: CASSGAGLPTGELFF. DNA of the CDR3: TGTGCCAGCAGTGGAGCGGGACTCCCCACCGGGGAGCTGTTTTTT. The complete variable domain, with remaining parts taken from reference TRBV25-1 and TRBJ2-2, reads EADIYQTPRYLVIGTGKKITLECSQTMGHDKMYWYQQDPGMELHLIHYSYGVNSTEKGDLSSESTVSRIRTEHFPLTLESARPSHTSQYLCASSGAGLPTGELFFGEGSRLTVL.